The clone carrying this T cell receptor (beta chain) was seen at least ten times. Its antigen is unknown. V lost 4 bases and J lost 4, with 12 bases in between. This CDR3 comprises 14 residues. Germline values: CDR1 WNHNN, CDR2 SYGVQD (reference sequence). This entry is derived from a study of CD8+CD57+ T cells in acquired aplastic anemia. Study background: An average of roughly 3 ug of DNA was obtained from sorted CD4+ and CD8+ cells.

Study outcomes and limitations: Patients were compared with controls for CD8+ Simpson's diversity, and no significant difference emerged.

Profiling that covered TCR beta VDJ and CDR3 relied on genomic DNA as its template. TCRdb passed the reads through MiXCR, listing each CDR3 protein once. Of around 500,000 distinct CDR3 sequences in the sample, approximately 32% were seen once. Patients chosen for sequencing had CD8+CD57+ cells that had expanded, as shown by flow cytometry. The chain combines TRBV10-1 with TRBJ2-3; D remains ambiguous. Specimen: sorted CD4+, CD8+, or CD8+CD57+ T cells (not recorded which) from PBMCs. The sequence was collected from a human donor with aplastic anemia. The CDR3 DNA is TGCGCCAGCAGTGGACGGGTCTTCCCAGATACGCAGTATTTT. It translates to CASSGRVFPDTQYF.